The 18 T cell receptor beta chains reported below all come from one sample, sequenced in a study of identical twins (dated by TCRdb to the mid-2010s). Library preparation was by 5' RACE. Sequencing used an Illumina HiSeq 2000. TCRdb trimmed public reads at Q25 via fastp, called clones via MiXCR and kept in-frame beta chains. Identical CDR3 proteins give one entry, which carries the most common genes and DNA. This sample holds around 470,000 distinct CDR3 sequences; about 14% were observed only once. The ten biggest clones cover roughly 0.5% of the sample. The same sample was also used in a study of yellow fever vaccine responses in identical twins.

The sequenced sample consisted of CD4+ T cells sorted from blood. The origin of the receptors is a woman aged 18-35 years in good health.

The chain carries TRBV24-1 and TRBJ2-1; a weak D match, TRBD1 (6 bases). Germline CDR1 and CDR2: KGHDR and SFDVKD. The CDR3 length is 15 residues. The V gene lost 3 bases and the J gene lost 6 bases, with 14 bases spanning the gap. This CDR3 is CATSDTPTGSNEQFF. The CDR3 DNA reads TGTGCCACCAGTGATACCCCGACAGGAAGCAATGAGCAGTTCTTC.

This clonotype was found a few times. The CDR3 loop is CASSKGTPVQETQYF. Written as DNA, the CDR3 is TGTGCCAGCAGCAAAGGGACACCAGTCCAAGAGACCCAGTACTTC. The V call is TRBV11-1, the J call TRBJ2-5; possibly TRBD1 for D (6 bases). Trimming pared 5 bases from V and 1 base from J, leaving 14 bases between. Per germline, CDR1 SGHAT and CDR2 FQDESV (reference sequence). This CDR3 has 15 residues.

At least ten counts were recorded for this clonotype. J is TRBJ2-5 and V is TRBV12-3 or TRBV12-4; unclear D gene. This CDR3 spans 12 amino acids. The V end was cut by 7 bases, the J end by 4 bases, with 10 bases between. Here the CDR3 reads CASTESGETQYF. In DNA, the CDR3 is TGTGCCAGCACGGAGTCGGGAGAGACCCAGTACTTC.

Only a few counts were recorded for this clonotype. This chain connects TRBV5-1 to TRBJ2-1; the D is unclear. V was cut by 0 bases and J by 8 bases, with 15 bases left in between. The germline CDR1 and CDR2 sequences are SGHRS and YFSETQ. The CDR3 is made up of 15 amino acids. The CDR3 region has the DNA TGCGCCAGCAGCTTGGAGCAGGTCTATAACCATGAGCAGTTCTTC. Translating gives CASSLEQVYNHEQFF.

Many counts were recorded for this clonotype. The V and J genes are TRBV5-1 and TRBJ2-1, with 12 bases identical to TRBD2. V was pared by 5 bases and J by 0 bases, with 12 bases of the junction left unmatched. Germline V gene data show CDR1 as SGHRS and CDR2 as YFSETQ. The CDR3 runs 19 residues. The CDR3 DNA reads TGCGCCAGCAGAACCGAGGTGACTAGCGGGGGAAGCTCCTACAATGAGCAGTTCTTC. Translation gives CASRTEVTSGGSSYNEQFF.

In its sample, this clonotype was seen a few times. CDR3 bases: TGTGCCAGCAGCTTACTGTGGGGGGGTACCTACAATGAGCAGTTCTTC. This gives the protein CASSLLWGGTYNEQFF. The chain uses TRBV11-1 and TRBJ2-1; 7 bases agree with TRBD2. This CDR3 has 16 amino acids. J gave up 2 bases and V 2 bases, and 6 bases lay outside the gene matches. Looked up from germline, CDR1 is SGHAT and CDR2 is FQDESV (reference sequence).

V and J are TRBV2 and TRBJ2-3; TRBD2 matches 8 bases. Germline loops: CDR1 SNHLY, CDR2 FYNNEI. The ends lost 3 bases at V and 0 bases at J; junction bases unmatched: 2. The CDR3 length is 15 residues. CDR3 protein: CASSEASGSTDTQYF. The DNA for the CDR3 is TGTGCCAGCAGTGAGGCTAGCGGGAGCACAGATACGCAGTATTTT.

The genes are TRBV5-6 and TRBJ2-3; 14 bases line up with TRBD2. Germline values: CDR1 SGHDT, CDR2 YYEEEE. This CDR3 comprises 17 residues. After removal of 2 bases from V and 5 bases from J, the junction contained 7 bases not matched to a gene. In nucleotides, the CDR3 is TGTGCCAGCAGCTTCGGACTAGCGGGAGGTAAAGGAGATACGCAGTATTTT. Amino acid sequence: CASSFGLAGGKGDTQYF.

The V and J genes are TRBV3-1 and TRBJ2-5; no definite D call. Trimming stripped 5 bases from V and 5 bases from J, with 6 bases between. Germline V gene sequence: CDR1 LGHDT, CDR2 YNNKEL (reference sequence). The CDR3 extends over 11 amino acids. The CDR3 loop reads CASSRDETQYF. CDR3 bases: TGTGCCAGCAGCAGAGATGAGACCCAGTACTTC.

The chain employs TRBV20-1 and TRBJ2-7; TRBD2 aligns across 9 bases. The CDR3 consists of 16 residues. J lost 7 bases, V lost 0 bases, and 13 bases had no gene match. Per the germline V gene, CDR1 is DFQATT and CDR2 is SNEGSKA (reference sequence). CDR3 sequence reads: CSARDRASGKMGEQYF. The CDR3 DNA sequence: TGCAGTGCTAGAGATCGGGCTAGCGGGAAAATGGGGGAGCAGTACTTC.

J is TRBJ2-7 and V is TRBV7-2; TRBD1 matches 7 bases. CDR1 SGHTA and CDR2 FQGNSA come from the germline V gene. The J segment lost 2 bases and the V segment lost 2 bases, leaving 6 bases of the junction unmatched. This CDR3 has 15 residues. CDR3 loop: CASSLKAGTAYEQYF. In DNA form, the CDR3 reads TGTGCCAGCAGCTTAAAGGCCGGGACAGCCTACGAGCAGTACTTC.

This chain links TRBV5-1 with TRBJ2-3; 11 bases fit TRBD2. From germline, CDR1 is SGHRS and CDR2 YFSETQ. The J segment lost 4 bases and the V segment lost 4 bases, leaving 8 bases of the junction unmatched. There are 16 residues in the CDR3. DNA of the CDR3: TGCGCCAGCAGCCAAACGGGTAGCGGGGGGGCAGATACGCAGTATTTT. It is translated as CASSQTGSGGADTQYF.

This clonotype showed up just a few times. The V gene is TRBV15, the J gene TRBJ2-5; D is undetermined. Trimming shortened V by 4 bases and J by 9 bases, and 15 bases separated the two germline ends. This CDR3 region has 13 residues. Germline assignment: CDR1 LNHNV and CDR2 YYDKDF (reference sequence). The CDR3 coding sequence is TGTGCCACCAGCACCTCGTCTGGTGGGGCCCAGTACTTC. Translation gives CATSTSSGGAQYF. Full variable domain (remainder filled in from reference TRBV15 and TRBJ2-5): DAMVIQNPRYQVTQFGKPVTLSCSQTLNHNVMYWYQQKSSQAPKLLFHYYDKDFNNEADTPDNFQSRRPNTSFCFLDIRSPGLGDTAMYLCATSTSSGGAQYFGPGTRLLVL.

This clonotype was seen a handful of times. The chain joins TRBV14 to TRBJ2-7; 9 bases fit TRBD2. Germline trimming cut 2 bases from V and 2 bases from J; bases unmatched to any gene: 4. Germline loops: CDR1 SGHDN, CDR2 FVKESK. The length of the CDR3 is 15 residues. In DNA form, the CDR3 reads TGTGCCAGCAGCCAAACTAGCGGGTATACCTACGAGCAGTACTTC. It translates to CASSQTSGYTYEQYF.

This clonotype has only a few counts. The chain is built from TRBV12-3 or TRBV12-4 and TRBJ1-1; a weak D match, TRBD1 (5 bases). The CDR3 covers 15 residues. V shed 2 bases and J shed 1 base, with 11 bases lying between them. CDR3 in amino acids: CASSLPPGQNTEAFF. DNA for the CDR3: TGTGCCAGCAGTTTACCTCCTGGACAGAACACTGAAGCTTTCTTT.

This clonotype was counted between two and nine times. V usage is TRBV7-6 and J usage is TRBJ1-4; D gene uncertain. Between the trimmed V and J ends, which lost 0 bases and 14 bases, there was a span of 10 bases. This CDR3 spans 12 amino acids. Germline lookup yields CDR1 SGHVS and CDR2 FNYEAQ. The CDR3 DNA reads as TGTGCCAGCAGCTTAGCGCCCTCCCGGCTGTTTTTT. It codes for CASSLAPSRLFF.

In its sample, this clonotype was seen a few times. J is TRBJ2-3 and V is TRBV5-1; D unresolved. V lost 5 bases and J 0 bases, leaving 10 bases between the germline ends. Germline V gives CDR1 SGHRS, CDR2 YFSETQ. This CDR3 spans 14 amino acids. DNA of the CDR3: TGCGCCAGCAGGACGTATCCTAGCACAGATACGCAGTATTTT. It encodes CASRTYPSTDTQYF. The full variable domain, in which reference TRBV5-1 and TRBJ2-3 provide the parts outside the CDR3, is KAGVTQTPRYLIKTRGQQVTLSCSPISGHRSVSWYQQTPGQGLQFLFEYFSETQRNKGNFPGRFSGRQFSNSRSEMNVSTLELGDSALYLCASRTYPSTDTQYFGPGTRLTVL.

This clonotype was seen many times. The genes are TRBV11-2 and TRBJ2-7; no clear D. The V end was cut by 5 bases, the J end by 4 bases, with 6 bases between. CDR3 length: 11 residues. Germline lookup yields CDR1 SGHAT and CDR2 FQNNGV. CDR3 amino acids: CASSLQYEQYF. CDR3 coding DNA: TGTGCCAGCAGCCTCCAGTACGAGCAGTACTTC.